These T cell receptor beta chains were read from a single sample in a study of blood T cell repertoires in COVID-19. Method: immunoSEQ multiplex PCR; TCRdb's copy keeps in-frame clones and lacks some. The profile shows around 250,000 clones, about four fifths of them singletons. The sequenced material came from peripheral blood. Receptor source: a middle-aged woman who had recovered from COVID-19. The CDR3 runs from the conserved cysteine through the conserved F or W. Each record gives: clone size, V gene, J gene, D gene, CDR3 DNA, CDR3 protein. D genes are given only for firm matches. Size is omitted from some rows. Given values are once, few, many or a class for expanded clones.

>few|TRBV18|TRBJ1-1|-
TGTGCCAGCTCAACGGAGGTAGGAGGTACTGAAGCTTTCTTT
CASSTEVGGTEAFF
>-|TRBV28|TRBJ2-1|TRBD1
TGTGCCAGCAGCCCCCCGGGACAGGGGAAAGTGCAGTTCTTC
CASSPPGQGKVQFF
>once|TRBV28|TRBJ2-7|-
TGTGCCAGCAGTCATTCGCAGGGTAAAGCATACTACGAGCAGTACTTC
CASSHSQGKAYYEQYF
>once|TRBV27|TRBJ2-7|-
TGTGCCAGCAGTTTAACAGTGCGCTCCTACGAGCAGTACTTC
CASSLTVRSYEQYF
>-|TRBV4-1|TRBJ2-2|-
TGCGCCAGCAGCCAAGACCTACTGGGGCGAAACACCGGGGAGCTGTTTTTT
CASSQDLLGRNTGELFF
>once|TRBV25-1|TRBJ1-6|-
TGTGCCAGCAGACAACATGAAACATATAATTCACCCCTCCACTTT
CASRQHETYNSPLHF
>-|TRBV29-1|TRBJ1-2|-
TGCAGCGCATCACAGGGAAACTATGGCTACACCTTC
CSASQGNYGYTF
>-|TRBV5-4|TRBJ2-5|TRBD2
TGTGCCAGCAGCTTCTCGGCTAGCGGACAAGAGACCCAGTACTTC
CASSFSASGQETQYF
>-|TRBV3-1/TRBV3-2|TRBJ1-4|-
TGTGCCAGCAGCCAGGTGGGCCCAACTAATGAAAAACTGTTTTTT
CASSQVGPTNEKLFF
>-|TRBV2|TRBJ1-5|-
TGTGCCAGCACCGGGGGAGGGAATCAGCCCCAGCATTTT
CASTGGGNQPQHF
>few|TRBV18|TRBJ2-2|-
TGTGCCAGCGGACGGGGTCAAGCTTCCATCGGGGAGCTGTTTTTT
CASGRGQASIGELFF
>few|TRBV12-3/TRBV12-4|TRBJ2-7|-
TGTGCCAGCGGAGTCGGGGAACTCTACGAGCAGTACTTC
CASGVGELYEQYF
>few|TRBV7-9|TRBJ2-5|-
TGTGCCAGCAGCACCACGGACAGTGCGGTCCGCTGGACCCAGTACTTC
CASSTTDSAVRWTQYF
>-|TRBV19|TRBJ1-1|TRBD1
TGTGCCAGTAGTAAACAGGGGGCGGCGAACACTGAAGCTTTCTTT
CASSKQGAANTEAFF
>-|TRBV5-1|TRBJ1-3|-
TGCGCCAGCGGCTTAGACAGCTCTGGAAACACCATATATTTT
CASGLDSSGNTIYF
>-|TRBV28|TRBJ1-4|-
TGTGCCAGCAGTTTAGGCGGCCGCGTGGAAAAACTGTTTTTT
CASSLGGRVEKLFF
>-|TRBV5-1|TRBJ1-6|TRBD1
TGCGCCAGCAGCTTGACCGGGACAGGGGAAACACCCCTCCACTTT
CASSLTGTGETPLHF
>-|TRBV5-4|TRBJ2-3|TRBD2
TGTGCCAGCAGCCGGTTCGGGACTAGCGGTCCAGATACGCAGTATTTT
CASSRFGTSGPDTQYF
>-|TRBV5-1|TRBJ2-7|-
TGCGCCAGCAGCCTCGGGACATACGAGCAGTACTTC
CASSLGTYEQYF
>-|TRBV5-5|TRBJ2-1|-
TGTGCCAGCAGCTTGGGGTCCCAGGGTCCCTACAATGAGCAGTTCTTC
CASSLGSQGPYNEQFF
>-|TRBV5-1|TRBJ2-1|-
TGCGCCAGCAGCACCCAGGGGTACGATGAGCAGTTCTTC
CASSTQGYDEQFF
>-|TRBV5-4|TRBJ1-6|-
TGTGCCAGCAGCTTGGTCTTGAGCTCCTATAATTCACCCCTCCACTTT
CASSLVLSSYNSPLHF
>-|TRBV10-3|TRBJ1-2|-
TGTGCCATCACTAAAGAGGGGGAAGGCGGCTACACCTTC
CAITKEGEGGYTF
>-|TRBV19|TRBJ1-5|TRBD1
TGTGCCAGTAGGAGGGGACAGGGAGGCAATCAGCCCCAGCATTTT
CASRRGQGGNQPQHF
>-|TRBV9|TRBJ1-5|TRBD1
TGTGCCAGCAGCGACGGGACAGGGGGCTATGGGGGTCAGCCCCAGCATTTT
CASSDGTGGYGGQPQHF
>-|TRBV19|TRBJ2-2|TRBD1
TGTGCCAGTAGTATCGGAAGGGGACAGGGAGGAACCGGGGAGCTGTTTTTT
CASSIGRGQGGTGELFF
>-|TRBV28|TRBJ1-4|TRBD1
TGTGCCATAAACCGGGACAGGGGGTTTGCAACTAATGAAAAACTGTTTTTT
CAINRDRGFATNEKLFF